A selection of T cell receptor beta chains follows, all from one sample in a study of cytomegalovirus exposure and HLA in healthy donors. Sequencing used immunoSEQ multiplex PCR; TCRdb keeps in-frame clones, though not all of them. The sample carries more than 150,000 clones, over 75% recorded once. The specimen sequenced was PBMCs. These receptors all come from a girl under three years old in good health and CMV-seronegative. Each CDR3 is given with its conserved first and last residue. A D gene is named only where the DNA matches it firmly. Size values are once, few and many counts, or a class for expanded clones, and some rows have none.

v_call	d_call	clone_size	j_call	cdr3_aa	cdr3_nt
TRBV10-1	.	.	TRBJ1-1	CASSESLTLDINTEAFF	TGCGCCAGCAGTGAGTCCCTTACGTTAGACATAAACACTGAAGCTTTCTTT
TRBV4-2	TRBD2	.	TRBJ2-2	CASSHSGTSGRGAGELFF	TGTGCCAGCAGCCACTCCGGGACTAGCGGGAGGGGCGCCGGGGAGCTGTTTTTT
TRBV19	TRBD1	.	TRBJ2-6	CASSRDSLFSGANVLTF	TGTGCCAGTAGCCGGGACAGCTTGTTCTCTGGGGCCAACGTCCTGACTTTC
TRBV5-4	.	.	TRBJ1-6	CASSSSVGPNNSPLHF	TGTGCCAGCAGCTCGTCAGTGGGGCCAAATAATTCACCCCTCCACTTT
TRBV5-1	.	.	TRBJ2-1	CASSFSYNEQFF	TGCGCCAGCAGCTTCAGCTACAATGAGCAGTTCTTC
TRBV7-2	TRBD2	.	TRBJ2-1	CASSLTRLAGANEQFF	TGTGCCAGCAGCCTAACCCGGCTAGCGGGAGCCAATGAGCAGTTCTTC
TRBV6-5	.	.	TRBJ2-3	CASSPPGTDTQYF	TGTGCCAGCAGTCCACCAGGCACAGATACGCAGTATTTT
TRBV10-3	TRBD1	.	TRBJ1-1	CAIRGTGDTEAFF	TGTGCCATCAGGGGGACAGGGGACACTGAAGCTTTCTTT
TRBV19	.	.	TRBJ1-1	CASSIVRRGARYEAFF	TGTGCCAGTAGTATAGTCCGACGGGGGGCCAGGTATGAAGCTTTCTTT
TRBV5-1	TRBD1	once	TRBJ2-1	CASSWTGADYNEQFF	TGCGCCAGCAGCTGGACAGGTGCGGACTACAATGAGCAGTTCTTC
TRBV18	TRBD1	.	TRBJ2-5	CASSPSLHRGQETQYF	TGTGCCAGCTCACCAAGCCTGCACAGGGGGCAAGAGACCCAGTACTTC
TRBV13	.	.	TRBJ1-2	CASSAGTNYGYTF	TGTGCCAGCAGCGCCGGGACTAACTATGGCTACACCTTC
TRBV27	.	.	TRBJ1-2	CASSLDRNYGYTF	TGTGCCAGCAGTTTAGACAGAAACTATGGCTACACCTTC
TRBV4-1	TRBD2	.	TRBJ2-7	CASSQGNQGLAYEQYF	TGCGCCAGCAGCCAAGGAAATCAAGGACTAGCCTACGAGCAGTACTTC
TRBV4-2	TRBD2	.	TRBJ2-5	CASSQEVAGGEGETQYF	TGTGCCAGCAGCCAAGAGGTAGCGGGAGGGGAGGGGGAGACCCAGTACTTC
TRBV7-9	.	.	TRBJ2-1	CASSFQGGSYNEQFF	TGTGCCAGCAGCTTTCAGGGGGGCTCCTACAATGAGCAGTTCTTC